This T cell receptor beta chain was recovered during a study of T cell responses to AZD1222 COVID-19 vaccine. Whole-study results and caveats: Clonal diversity was possibly underestimated, and the donors were mostly white British, with more females. Sampling that yielded the repertoires occurred only after the peak T cell response. Of the AZD1222 recipients, only 5 to 7 were seropositive at baseline.

The germline gives CDR1 SGDLS, CDR2 YYNGEE. The CDR3 is made up of 15 amino acids. V was pared by 4 bases and J by 4 bases, with 9 bases of the junction left unmatched. A note on this clone: Antigen specificity is unknown.

Sequencing used immunoSEQ multiplex PCR; TCRdb keeps in-frame clones, though not all of them. The table lists approximately 170,000 clones, around 90% of them singletons, with around 4.4% in the top ten. The specimen comprised peripheral blood, sampled on day 0 of AZD1222 vaccination. The receptor's source is an adult in good health. This sequence joins TRBV9 and TRBJ1-1; 8 bases agree with TRBD1. CDR3: CASSITGGGTTEAFF. The CDR3 DNA reads TGTGCCAGCAGCATAACAGGGGGTGGAACCACTGAAGCTTTCTTT. The complete variable domain, with remaining parts taken from reference TRBV9 and TRBJ1-1, reads DSGVTQTPKHLITATGQRVTLRCSPRSGDLSVYWYQQSLDQGLQFLIQYYNGEERAKGNILERFSAQQFPDLHSELNLSSLELGDSALYFCASSITGGGTTEAFFGQGTRLTVV.